This T cell receptor beta chain was identified during a study of Graves' ophthalmopathy and Graves' hyperthyroidism. Per the germline V gene, CDR1 is MNHEY and CDR2 is SVGAGI. The CDR3 totals 13 residues. Trimming stripped 8 bases from V and 8 bases from J, with 18 bases between. The sample holds many counts of this clonotype. Its antigen is still unknown. Uncontrolled infections, other autoimmune diseases, pregnancy or lactation barred patients from enrollment. Study results and limitations: Clonotypes were expanded in thyroid at above 0.001 frequency, and most also appeared in blood. A 13-signature model separated ophthalmopathy from stable hyperthyroidism, reaching about 90% sensitivity and approximately 81% specificity cross-validated.

TCR beta CDR3 regions were amplified from RNA transcripts. After a first-round RT-PCR with HTBI primers, a second-round multiplex PCR was run. Using its own MiXCR run on the multiplex PCR reads, TCRdb lists one record per CDR3 protein. The sample shows under 350,000 distinct CDR3 sequences, under 20% of them seen only once. The J gene is TRBJ1-2, the V gene TRBV6-5; maybe TRBD1 (6 bases). Sample: peripheral blood. This clonotype originated in an adult man with Graves' ophthalmopathy. The chain's CDR3 is CASLPGHRQGYTF. CDR3 DNA sequence: TGTGCCAGCCTTCCGGGACATCGTCAAGGCTACACCTTC.